One sample yielded the 17 T cell receptor beta chains listed below, sequenced in a study of blood T cell repertoires in COVID-19. Data came from immunoSEQ multiplex PCR; TCRdb stores just in-frame clones and leaves some out. The sample has 200,000 to 250,000 clones; around three quarters are singletons. Input material: peripheral blood. The receptors were gathered from a woman in her seventies with acute or convalescent COVID-19.

Here the CDR3 reads CAISESSGSNQPQHF. The CDR3 DNA reads as TGTGCCATCAGTGAGTCGTCGGGGAGCAATCAGCCCCAGCATTTT. The chain carries TRBV10-3 and TRBJ1-5; D unresolved. V gave up 0 bases and J gave up 1 base, with 7 bases separating them. The CDR3 length is 15 residues. The germline gives CDR1 ENHRY, CDR2 SYGVKD.

V is TRBV18 and J is TRBJ2-2, with 10 bases lining up with TRBD1. Germline loops: CDR1 KGHSH, CDR2 LQKENI. This CDR3 spans 17 amino acids. After removal of 7 bases from V and 0 bases from J, the junction contained 8 bases not matched to a gene. CDR3 nucleotide sequence: TGTGCCAGCTTCCCGGGACAGGGGATCGCGAACACCGGGGAGCTGTTTTTT. It encodes CASFPGQGIANTGELFF.

This chain connects TRBV7-3 to TRBJ2-5; possibly TRBD1 for D (7 bases). The germline V gene has CDR1 SGHTA and CDR2 FQGTGA. The V end lost 5 bases, the J end lost 2 bases, and 12 bases lay between the germline ends. This CDR3 spans 14 amino acids. The CDR3 loop reads CASSPGGQQETQYF. CDR3 sequence (DNA): TGTGCCAGCAGCCCCGGGGGACAGCAAGAGACCCAGTACTTC.

The chain couples TRBV24-1 to TRBJ2-5; the D gene is possibly TRBD1 (6 bases). The CDR3 loop spans 15 amino acids. The germline V gene has CDR1 KGHDR and CDR2 SFDVKD. Trimming stripped 4 bases from V and 3 bases from J, with 14 bases between. The CDR3 loop is CATSDPGAGKETQYF. The CDR3 DNA is TGTGCCACCAGTGACCCAGGGGCAGGGAAAGAGACCCAGTACTTC.

The chain joins TRBV7-2 to TRBJ2-4, with D maybe TRBD1 (6 bases). This CDR3 comprises 16 residues. The V end was cut by 2 bases, the J end by 2 bases, with 13 bases between. CDR1 is SGHTA, CDR2 FQGNSA, per germline. For the CDR3, the DNA is TGTGCCAGCAGCTTAAGTTGGGGGCGGACCAAAAACATTCAGTACTTC. Its protein is CASSLSWGRTKNIQYF.

This chain connects TRBV7-2 to TRBJ2-2; D possibly corresponds to TRBD2 (6 bases). Germline values: CDR1 SGHTA, CDR2 FQGNSA. V lost 5 bases and J lost 5, with 18 bases in between. The CDR3 has 16 residues. The CDR3 here is CASSAMRLGSTGELFF. CDR3 nucleotide sequence: TGTGCCAGCAGCGCGATGCGACTAGGGAGTACCGGGGAGCTGTTTTTT. Based on the CDR3 plus reference TRBV7-2 and TRBJ2-2, the full variable domain is GAGVSQSPSNKVTEKGKDVELRCDPISGHTALYWYRQSLGQGLEFLIYFQGNSAPDKSGLPSDRFSAERTGGSVSTLTIQRTQQEDSAVYLCASSAMRLGSTGELFFGEGSRLTVL.

The chain uses TRBV10-1 and TRBJ2-3; tentative D call: TRBD2 (6 bases). V gave up 6 bases and J gave up 4 bases, with 14 bases separating them. CDR1 is WNHNN, CDR2 SYGVQD, per germline (reference sequence). The CDR3 totals 14 residues. The CDR3 is CASSPAGIADTQYF. CDR3 bases: TGCGCCAGCAGCCCCGCGGGGATCGCAGATACGCAGTATTTT.

The chain recombines TRBV30 with TRBJ2-3; TRBD2 matches at 7 bases. CDR3 length equals 12 residues. The germline V gene has CDR1 GTSNPN and CDR2 SVGIG (reference sequence). V lost 4 bases, J lost 5 bases, and 3 bases stayed unmatched. The CDR3 DNA reads as TGTGCCTGGACGGGGGGAGGAGATACGCAGTATTTT. The encoded protein is CAWTGGGDTQYF.

A single count supports this clone. The V call is TRBV15, the J call TRBJ2-6; 10 bases are shared with TRBD1. Germline CDR1 and CDR2: LNHNV and YYDKDF (reference sequence). V shed 1 base, J shed 0 bases, and the junction held 3 bases outside the gene matches. CDR3 length: 18 amino acids. In DNA form, the CDR3 reads TGTGCCACCAGCAGAGGGGACAGGGGCACCTCTGGGGCCAACGTCCTGACTTTC. Residues: CATSRGDRGTSGANVLTF.

J is TRBJ2-7 and V is TRBV19; TRBD2 aligns across 10 bases. J gave up 4 bases and V 5 bases, and 5 bases lay outside the gene matches. Germline lookup yields CDR1 LNHDA and CDR2 SQIVND (reference sequence). The CDR3 consists of 14 residues. The DNA of the CDR3 is TGTGCCAGTAGTCCAGCGGGGGGGCGATACGAGCAGTACTTC. This encodes CASSPAGGRYEQYF. Looking up the rest from reference TRBV19 and TRBJ2-7 gives the full variable domain: DGGITQSPKYLFRKEGQNVTLSCEQNLNHDAMYWYRQDPGQGLRLIYYSQIVNDFQKGDIAEGYSVSREKKESFPLTVTSAQKNPTAFYLCASSPAGGRYEQYFGPGTRLTVT.

V is TRBV2 and J is TRBJ2-1, with TRBD1 identical over 9 bases. In germline, CDR1 is SNHLY, CDR2 FYNNEI. V shed 7 bases, J shed 4 bases, and the junction held 5 bases outside the gene matches. The CDR3 covers 14 residues. CDR3: CASTRTGDYNEQFF. For the CDR3, the DNA is TGTGCCAGCACCAGGACAGGGGATTACAATGAGCAGTTCTTC.

This clone was picked up many times. The rearrangement uses TRBV11-2 and TRBJ2-2, with 9 bases fitting TRBD2. The V and J ends lost 1 base and 5 bases, in that order; junction bases with no gene match: 2. The CDR3 sequence is 15 residues long. The V gene's germline CDR1 is SGHAT and CDR2 FQNNGV. The CDR3 DNA is TGTGCCAGCAGCTTAGGCACTAGCGGGACCGGGGAGCTGTTTTTT. This codes for CASSLGTSGTGELFF.

The chain has TRBV5-1 and TRBJ2-4; perhaps TRBD2 as D (6 bases). V was clipped by 4 bases and J by 6 bases, with 23 bases between them. The CDR3 is 17 amino acids. Per the germline V gene, CDR1 is SGHRS and CDR2 is YFSETQ. The CDR3 coding sequence is TGCGCCAGCAGCCCGGGACTCCTTTTCCCTTCCGGAAACATTCAGTACTTC. It specifies CASSPGLLFPSGNIQYF.

The chain is built from TRBV7-2 and TRBJ2-6, with D possibly being TRBD2 (5 bases). Trimming took 8 bases from V and 4 from J, leaving 27 bases between them. The CDR3 sequence is 19 residues long. The V gene's germline CDR1 is SGHTA and CDR2 FQGNSA. The CDR3 region is CASSGIQLLLSPGANVLTF. The CDR3, as DNA: TGTGCCAGCTCGGGGATACAGTTACTACTAAGCCCGGGGGCCAACGTCCTGACTTTC.

V usage is TRBV7-8 and J usage is TRBJ2-7, with TRBD2 identical over 7 bases. Trimming at V came to 4 bases and at J to 6 bases, leaving 15 bases not matched to a gene. Germline CDR1 reads SGHVS; CDR2 reads FQNEAQ. CDR3 length equals 16 residues. The CDR3 coding sequence is TGTGCCAGCAGCTCCCAGTTCGGCGCGGGGGAGGTCGAGCAGTACTTC. It is translated as CASSSQFGAGEVEQYF.

A few counts support this clone. The chain couples TRBV18 to TRBJ1-4; TRBD1 agrees at 7 bases. V gave up 6 bases and J gave up 4 bases; unmatched junction bases: 5. This CDR3 has 14 residues. Germline V gene lookup returns CDR1 KGHSH and CDR2 LQKENI. The CDR3 region has the DNA TGTGCCAGCTCGACAGGGACAAATAATGAAAAACTGTTTTTT. Protein product: CASSTGTNNEKLFF. Full variable domain (rest looked up from reference TRBV18 and TRBJ1-4): NAGVMQNPRHLVRRRGQEARLRCSPMKGHSHVYWYRQLPEEGLKFMVYLQKENIIDESGMPKERFSAEFPKEGPSILRIQQVVRGDSAAYFCASSTGTNNEKLFFGSGTQLSVL.

Of note for this clone: It may be a read error: a sequence one base away is much more abundant. The chain is built from TRBV7-2 and TRBJ1-2; 7 nucleotides match TRBD1. CDR3 size: 13 residues. Germline CDR1 and CDR2: SGHTA and FQGNSA. Losses at the gene ends were 3 bases for V and 4 bases for J; bases not matched to a gene: 2. The CDR3, as DNA: TGTGCCAGCAGCTTGGGACAGTCCTATGGCTACACCTTC. Amino acid sequence: CASSLGQSYGYTF. The full variable domain, in which reference TRBV7-2 and TRBJ1-2 provide the parts outside the CDR3, is GAGVSQSPSNKVTEKGKDVELRCDPISGHTALYWYRQSLGQGLEFLIYFQGNSAPDKSGLPSDRFSAERTGGSVSTLTIQRTQQEDSAVYLCASSLGQSYGYTFGSGTRLTVV.